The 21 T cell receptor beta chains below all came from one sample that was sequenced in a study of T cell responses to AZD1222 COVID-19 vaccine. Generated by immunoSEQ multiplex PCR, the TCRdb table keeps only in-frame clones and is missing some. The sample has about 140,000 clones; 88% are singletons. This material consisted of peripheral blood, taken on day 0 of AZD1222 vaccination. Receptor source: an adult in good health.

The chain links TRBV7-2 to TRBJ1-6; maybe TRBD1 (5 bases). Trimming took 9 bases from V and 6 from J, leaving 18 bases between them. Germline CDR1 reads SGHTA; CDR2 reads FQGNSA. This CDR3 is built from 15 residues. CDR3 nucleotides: TGTGCCAGTCTTCCCGGGGCTGGAGGTAATTCACCCCTCCACTTT. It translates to CASLPGAGGNSPLHF. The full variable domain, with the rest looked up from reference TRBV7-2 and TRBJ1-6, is GAGVSQSPSNKVTEKGKDVELRCDPISGHTALYWYRQSLGQGLEFLIYFQGNSAPDKSGLPSDRFSAERTGGSVSTLTIQRTQQEDSAVYLCASLPGAGGNSPLHFGNGTRLTVT.

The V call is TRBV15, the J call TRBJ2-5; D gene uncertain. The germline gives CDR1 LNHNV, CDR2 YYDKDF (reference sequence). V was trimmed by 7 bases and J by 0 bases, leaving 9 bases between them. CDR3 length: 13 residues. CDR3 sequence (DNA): TGTGCCACCACCCCAGATGACCAAGAGACCCAGTACTTC. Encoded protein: CATTPDDQETQYF.

CDR3 residues: CASSYSLGQASEQYF. CDR3 DNA sequence: TGTGCCAGCAGTTACTCGTTGGGACAGGCCTCCGAGCAGTACTTC. The rearrangement joins TRBV6-5 to TRBJ2-7; 8 bases align to TRBD1. Germline values: CDR1 MNHEY, CDR2 SVGAGI. J gave up 6 bases and V 0 bases, and 7 bases lay outside the gene matches. The CDR3 contains 15 residues.

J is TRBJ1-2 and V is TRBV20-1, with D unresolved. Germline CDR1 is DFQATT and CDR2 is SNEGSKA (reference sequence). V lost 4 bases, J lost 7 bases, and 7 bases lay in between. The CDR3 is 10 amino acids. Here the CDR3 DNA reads TGCAGTGCTACACGGAGTGGCTACACCTTC. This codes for CSATRSGYTF.

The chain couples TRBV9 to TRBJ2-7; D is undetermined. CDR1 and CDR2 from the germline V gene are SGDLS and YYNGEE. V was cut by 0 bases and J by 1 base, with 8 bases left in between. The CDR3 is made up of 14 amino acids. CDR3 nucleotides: TGTGCCAGCAGCGTAGATGGCAGTTCCTACGAGCAGTACTTC. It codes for CASSVDGSSYEQYF.

As DNA, the CDR3 is TGTGCCAGCAGTTACTCGATCCCAGTTCCTAACACTGAAGCTTTCTTT. Amino acid sequence: CASSYSIPVPNTEAFF. V gene TRBV6-5 combines with J gene TRBJ1-1; D unclear. The CDR3 is 16 amino acids. The V and J ends lost 0 bases and 2 bases respectively, with 13 bases between them. CDR1 MNHEY and CDR2 SVGAGI come from the germline V gene.

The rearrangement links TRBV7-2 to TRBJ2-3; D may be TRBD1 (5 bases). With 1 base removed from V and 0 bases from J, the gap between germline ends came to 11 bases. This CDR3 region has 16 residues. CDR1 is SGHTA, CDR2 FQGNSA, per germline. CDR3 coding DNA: TGTGCCAGCAGCTTAGTACGTGGACAAAGCACAGATACGCAGTATTTT. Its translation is CASSLVRGQSTDTQYF. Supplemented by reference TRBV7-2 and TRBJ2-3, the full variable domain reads GAGVSQSPSNKVTEKGKDVELRCDPISGHTALYWYRQSLGQGLEFLIYFQGNSAPDKSGLPSDRFSAERTGGSVSTLTIQRTQQEDSAVYLCASSLVRGQSTDTQYFGPGTRLTVL.

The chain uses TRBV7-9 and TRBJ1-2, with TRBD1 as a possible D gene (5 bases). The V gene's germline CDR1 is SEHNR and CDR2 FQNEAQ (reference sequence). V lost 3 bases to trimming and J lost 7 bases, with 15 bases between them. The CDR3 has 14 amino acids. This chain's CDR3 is CASSLGGGPGGYTF. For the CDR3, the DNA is TGTGCCAGCAGCTTGGGCGGGGGTCCGGGTGGCTACACCTTC.

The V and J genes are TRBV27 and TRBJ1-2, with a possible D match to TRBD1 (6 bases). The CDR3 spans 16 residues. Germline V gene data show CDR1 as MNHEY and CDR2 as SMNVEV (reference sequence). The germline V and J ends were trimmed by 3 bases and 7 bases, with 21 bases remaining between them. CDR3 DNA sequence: TGTGCCAGCAGTTTGGGACAAGCAAGCCTCGCCTTTGGCTACACCTTC. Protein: CASSLGQASLAFGYTF.

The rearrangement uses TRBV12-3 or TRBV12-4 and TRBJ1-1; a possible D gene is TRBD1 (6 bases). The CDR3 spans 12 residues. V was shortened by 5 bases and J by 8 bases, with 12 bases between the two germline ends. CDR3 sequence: CASSSRGAEAFF. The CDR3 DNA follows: TGTGCCAGCAGTAGCAGGGGAGCAGAAGCTTTCTTT.

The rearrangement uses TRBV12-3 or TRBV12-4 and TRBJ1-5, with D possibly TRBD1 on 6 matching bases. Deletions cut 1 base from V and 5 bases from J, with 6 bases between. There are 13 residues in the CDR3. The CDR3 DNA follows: TGTGCCAGCAGTTTAGAGGGGGATCAGCCCCAGCATTTT. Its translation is CASSLEGDQPQHF.

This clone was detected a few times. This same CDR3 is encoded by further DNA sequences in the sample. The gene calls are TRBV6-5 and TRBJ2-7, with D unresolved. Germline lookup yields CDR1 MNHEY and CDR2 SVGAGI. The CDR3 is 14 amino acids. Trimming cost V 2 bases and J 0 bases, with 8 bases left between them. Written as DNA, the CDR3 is TGTGCCAGCAGTTACGGACGGAACTCCTACGAGCAGTACTTC. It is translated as CASSYGRNSYEQYF.

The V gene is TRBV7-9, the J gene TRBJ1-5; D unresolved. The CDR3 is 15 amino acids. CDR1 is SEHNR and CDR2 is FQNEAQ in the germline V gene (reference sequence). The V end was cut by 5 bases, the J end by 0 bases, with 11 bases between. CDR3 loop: CASSARGHSNQPQHF. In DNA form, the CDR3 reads TGTGCCAGCAGCGCCCGTGGGCATAGCAATCAGCCCCAGCATTTT.

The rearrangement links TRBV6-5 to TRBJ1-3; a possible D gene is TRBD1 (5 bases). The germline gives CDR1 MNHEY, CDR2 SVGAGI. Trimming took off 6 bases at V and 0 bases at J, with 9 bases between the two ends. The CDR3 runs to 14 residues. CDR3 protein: CASSRAHSGNTIYF. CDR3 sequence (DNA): TGTGCCAGCAGCAGGGCTCACTCTGGAAACACCATATATTTT.

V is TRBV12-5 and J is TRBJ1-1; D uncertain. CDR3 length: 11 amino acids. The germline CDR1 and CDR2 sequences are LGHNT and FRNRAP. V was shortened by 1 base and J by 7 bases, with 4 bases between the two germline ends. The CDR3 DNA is TGTGCTAGTGGTTTGGGCGGTGAAGCTTTCTTT. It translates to CASGLGGEAFF.

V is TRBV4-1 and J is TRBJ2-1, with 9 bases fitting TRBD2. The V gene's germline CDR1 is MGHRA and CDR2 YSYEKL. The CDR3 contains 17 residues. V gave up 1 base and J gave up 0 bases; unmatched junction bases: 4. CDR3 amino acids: CASSQVAGVSSYNEQFF. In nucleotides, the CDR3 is TGCGCCAGCAGCCAAGTAGCGGGAGTGAGCTCCTACAATGAGCAGTTCTTC.

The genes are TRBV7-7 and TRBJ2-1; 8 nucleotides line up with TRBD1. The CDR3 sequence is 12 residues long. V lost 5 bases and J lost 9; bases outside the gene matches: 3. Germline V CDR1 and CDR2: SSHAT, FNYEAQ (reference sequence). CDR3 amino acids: CASSKQGGEQFF. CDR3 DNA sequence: TGTGCCAGCAGCAAACAGGGGGGTGAGCAGTTCTTC. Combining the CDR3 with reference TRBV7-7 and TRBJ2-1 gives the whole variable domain GAGVSQSPRYKVTKRGQDVTLRCDPISSHATLYWYQQALGQGPEFLTYFNYEAQPDKSGLPSDRFSAERPEGSISTLTIQRTEQRDSAMYRCASSKQGGEQFFGPGTRLTVL.

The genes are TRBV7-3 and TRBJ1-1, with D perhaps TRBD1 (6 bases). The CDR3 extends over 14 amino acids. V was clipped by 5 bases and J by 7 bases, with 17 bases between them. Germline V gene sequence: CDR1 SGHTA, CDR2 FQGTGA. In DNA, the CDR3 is TGTGCCAGCAGCCCCACCCCGACAGGACTTGAAGCTTTCTTT. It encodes CASSPTPTGLEAFF.

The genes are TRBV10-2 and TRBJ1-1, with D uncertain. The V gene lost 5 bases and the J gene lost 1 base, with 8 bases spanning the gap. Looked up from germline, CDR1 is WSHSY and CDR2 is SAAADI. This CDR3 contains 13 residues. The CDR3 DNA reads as TGCGCCAGCAGTACCCAAGAGAACACTGAAGCTTTCTTT. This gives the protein CASSTQENTEAFF.

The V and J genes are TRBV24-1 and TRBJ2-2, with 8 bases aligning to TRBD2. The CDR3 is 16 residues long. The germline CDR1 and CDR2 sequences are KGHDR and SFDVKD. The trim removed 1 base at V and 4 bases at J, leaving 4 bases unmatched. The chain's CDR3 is CATSDFSGSVTGELFF. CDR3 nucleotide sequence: TGTGCCACCAGTGATTTCAGCGGGAGTGTCACCGGGGAGCTGTTTTTT.

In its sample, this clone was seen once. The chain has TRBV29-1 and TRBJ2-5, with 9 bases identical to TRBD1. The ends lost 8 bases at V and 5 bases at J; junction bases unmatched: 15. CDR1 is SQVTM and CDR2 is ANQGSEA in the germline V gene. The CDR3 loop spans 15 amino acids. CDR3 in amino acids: CSCARQGGEGETQYF. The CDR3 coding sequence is TGCAGCTGCGCGAGACAGGGGGGTGAGGGGGAGACCCAGTACTTC.